The entry below describes one T cell receptor beta chain. This entry belongs to a study of blood T cell repertoires in COVID-19. Study as a whole: Italy, Spain and the United States were the sources of the convalescent and acute COVID-19 samples.

Germline V gene data show CDR1 as GTSNPN and CDR2 as SVGIG (reference sequence). CDR3 length equals 15 residues. Assay: immunoSEQ multiplex PCR; the TCRdb copy retains only in-frame clones and omits some. Among under 250,000 clones, around 81% were seen once, and the ten largest hold about 8.9%. Assignment of participants to cohorts was predicated upon participant-reported clinical history. Sequenced material: PBMCs or T cells enriched from blood (not recorded which). The chain is built from TRBV30 and TRBJ2-6; TRBD1 agrees at 7 bases. This TCR came from a woman between 50 and 59 years old with acute COVID-19. In DNA form, the CDR3 reads TGTGCTATGACAGGGCATTCCGCTGGGGCCAACGTCCTGACTTTC. It encodes CAMTGHSAGANVLTF.